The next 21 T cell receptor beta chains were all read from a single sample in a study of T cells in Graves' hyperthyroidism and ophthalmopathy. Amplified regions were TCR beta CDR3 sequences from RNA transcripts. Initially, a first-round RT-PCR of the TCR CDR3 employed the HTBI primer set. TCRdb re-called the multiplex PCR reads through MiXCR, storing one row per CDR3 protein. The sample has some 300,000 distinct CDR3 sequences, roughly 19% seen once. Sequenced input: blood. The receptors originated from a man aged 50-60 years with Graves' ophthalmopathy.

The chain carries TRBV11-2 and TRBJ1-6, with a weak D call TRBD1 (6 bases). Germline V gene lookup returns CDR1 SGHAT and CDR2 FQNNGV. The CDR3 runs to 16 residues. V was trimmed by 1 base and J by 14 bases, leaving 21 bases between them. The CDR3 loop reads CASSLGGATPTGALHF. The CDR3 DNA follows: TGTGCCAGCAGCTTAGGGGGGGCTACACCTACGGGGGCCCTCCACTTT.

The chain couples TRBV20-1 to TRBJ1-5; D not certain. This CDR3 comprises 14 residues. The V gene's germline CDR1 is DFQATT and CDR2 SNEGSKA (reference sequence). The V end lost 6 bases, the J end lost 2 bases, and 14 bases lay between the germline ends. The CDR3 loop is CSAHSFEGNQPQHF. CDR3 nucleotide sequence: TGCAGTGCCCACTCCTTCGAGGGCAATCAGCCCCAGCATTTT.

The CDR3: CASSLAGRNNEKLFF. The DNA for the CDR3 is TGTGCCAGCAGCTTAGCGGGGCGGAACAATGAAAAACTGTTTTTT. The J gene is TRBJ1-4, the V gene TRBV13; D might be TRBD1 (5 bases). This CDR3 comprises 15 residues. V was pared by 1 base and J by 5 bases, with 11 bases between. Germline V CDR1 and CDR2: PRHDT, FYEKMQ (reference sequence).

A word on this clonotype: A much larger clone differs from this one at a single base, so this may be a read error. The CDR3 loop reads CACGISRNADTQYF. The CDR3 DNA sequence: TGTGCCTGCGGAATTAGCAGGAACGCAGATACGCAGTATTTT. The rearrangement links TRBV30 to TRBJ2-3; D unresolved. Germline values: CDR1 GTSNPN, CDR2 SVGIG (reference sequence). V was trimmed by 6 bases and J by 4 bases, leaving 17 bases between them. The CDR3 has 14 residues.

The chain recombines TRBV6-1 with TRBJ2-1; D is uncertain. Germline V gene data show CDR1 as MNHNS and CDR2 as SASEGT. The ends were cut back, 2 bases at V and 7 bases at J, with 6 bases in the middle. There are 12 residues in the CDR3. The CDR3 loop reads CASSELGNEQFF. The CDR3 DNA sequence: TGTGCCAGCAGTGAACTGGGAAATGAGCAGTTCTTC.

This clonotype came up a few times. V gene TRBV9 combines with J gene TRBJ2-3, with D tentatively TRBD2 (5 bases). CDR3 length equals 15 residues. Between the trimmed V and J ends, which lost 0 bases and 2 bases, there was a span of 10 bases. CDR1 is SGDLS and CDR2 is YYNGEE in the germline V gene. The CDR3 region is CASSVEGSYTDTQYF. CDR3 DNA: TGTGCCAGCAGCGTAGAAGGGAGTTACACAGATACGCAGTATTTT.

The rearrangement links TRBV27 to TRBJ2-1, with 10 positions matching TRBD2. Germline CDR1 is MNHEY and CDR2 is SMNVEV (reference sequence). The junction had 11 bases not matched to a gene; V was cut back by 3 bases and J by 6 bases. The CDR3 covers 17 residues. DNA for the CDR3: TGTGCCAGCAGTTTTGAAACCGGGACTAGCGCTTCCAATGAGCAGTTCTTC. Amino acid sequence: CASSFETGTSASNEQFF.

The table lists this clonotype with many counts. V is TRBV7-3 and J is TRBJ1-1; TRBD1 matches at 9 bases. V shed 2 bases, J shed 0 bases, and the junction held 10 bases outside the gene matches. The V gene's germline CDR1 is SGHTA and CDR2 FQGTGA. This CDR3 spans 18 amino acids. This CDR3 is CASSLQGTGNVMNTEAFF. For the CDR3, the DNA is TGTGCCAGCAGCTTACAGGGGACAGGGAATGTTATGAACACTGAAGCTTTCTTT. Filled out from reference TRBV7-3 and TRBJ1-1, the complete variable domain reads GAGVSQTPSNKVTEKGKYVELRCDPISGHTALYWYRQSLGQGPEFLIYFQGTGAADDSGLPNDRFFAVRPEGSVSTLKIQRTERGDSAVYLCASSLQGTGNVMNTEAFFGQGTRLTVV.

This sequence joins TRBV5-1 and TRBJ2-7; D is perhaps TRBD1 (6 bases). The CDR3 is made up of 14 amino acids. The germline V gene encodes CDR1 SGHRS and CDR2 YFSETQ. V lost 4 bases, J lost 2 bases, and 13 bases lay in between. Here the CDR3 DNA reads TGCGCCAGCAGCGGCCGGGACAAAGCCTACGAGCAGTACTTC. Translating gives CASSGRDKAYEQYF. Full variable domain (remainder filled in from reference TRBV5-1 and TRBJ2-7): KAGVTQTPRYLIKTRGQQVTLSCSPISGHRSVSWYQQTPGQGLQFLFEYFSETQRNKGNFPGRFSGRQFSNSRSEMNVSTLELGDSALYLCASSGRDKAYEQYFGPGTRLTVT.

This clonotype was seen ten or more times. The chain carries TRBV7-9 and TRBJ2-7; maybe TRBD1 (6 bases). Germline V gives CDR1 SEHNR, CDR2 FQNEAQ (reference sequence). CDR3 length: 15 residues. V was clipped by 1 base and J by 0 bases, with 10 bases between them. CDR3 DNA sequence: TGTGCCAGCAGCTTAGAAGGGGGTCCCTCCTACGAGCAGTACTTC. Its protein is CASSLEGGPSYEQYF.

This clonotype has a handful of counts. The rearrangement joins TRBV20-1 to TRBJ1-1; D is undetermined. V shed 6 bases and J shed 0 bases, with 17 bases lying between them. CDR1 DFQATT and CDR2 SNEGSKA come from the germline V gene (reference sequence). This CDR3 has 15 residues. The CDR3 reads CSAAYLQIMNTEAFF. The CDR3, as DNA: TGCAGTGCCGCGTACCTACAGATCATGAACACTGAAGCTTTCTTT.

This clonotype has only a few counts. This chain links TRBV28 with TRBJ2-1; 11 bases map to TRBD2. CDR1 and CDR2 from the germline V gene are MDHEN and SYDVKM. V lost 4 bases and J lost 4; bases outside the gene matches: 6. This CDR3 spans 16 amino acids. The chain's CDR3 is CASSSPGTSGYNEQFF. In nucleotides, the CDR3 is TGTGCCAGCAGTTCCCCCGGGACTAGCGGATACAATGAGCAGTTCTTC.

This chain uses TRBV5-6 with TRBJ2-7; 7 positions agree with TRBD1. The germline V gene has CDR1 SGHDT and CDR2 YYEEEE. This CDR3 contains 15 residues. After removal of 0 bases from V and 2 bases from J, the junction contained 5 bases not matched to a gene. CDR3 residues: CASSLGQTGTYEQYF. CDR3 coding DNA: TGTGCCAGCAGCTTGGGGCAGACAGGGACCTACGAGCAGTACTTC.

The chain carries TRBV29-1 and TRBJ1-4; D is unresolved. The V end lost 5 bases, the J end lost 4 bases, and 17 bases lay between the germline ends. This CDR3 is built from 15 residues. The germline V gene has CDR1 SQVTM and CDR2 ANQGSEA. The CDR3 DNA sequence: TGCAGCGTTTCCTCAACGCCCAAGGGTAATGAAAAACTGTTTTTT. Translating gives CSVSSTPKGNEKLFF.

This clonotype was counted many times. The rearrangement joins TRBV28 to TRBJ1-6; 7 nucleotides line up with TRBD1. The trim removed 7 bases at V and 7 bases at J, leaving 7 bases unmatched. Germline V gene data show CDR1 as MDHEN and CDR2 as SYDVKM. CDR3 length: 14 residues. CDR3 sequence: CASTAQGGNSPLHF. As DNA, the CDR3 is TGTGCCAGCACAGCGCAGGGGGGGAATTCACCCCTCCACTTT. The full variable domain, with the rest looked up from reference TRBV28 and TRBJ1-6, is DVKVTQSSRYLVKRTGEKVFLECVQDMDHENMFWYRQDPGLGLRLIYFSYDVKMKEKGDIPEGYSVSREKKERFSLILESASTNQTSMYLCASTAQGGNSPLHFGNGTRLTVT.

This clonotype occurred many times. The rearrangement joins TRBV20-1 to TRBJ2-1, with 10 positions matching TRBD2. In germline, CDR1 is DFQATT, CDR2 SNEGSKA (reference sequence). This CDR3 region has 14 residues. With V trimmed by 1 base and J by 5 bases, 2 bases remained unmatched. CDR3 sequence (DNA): TGCAGTGCTAGAGGGACTAGCGGAAACAATGAGCAGTTCTTC. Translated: CSARGTSGNNEQFF.

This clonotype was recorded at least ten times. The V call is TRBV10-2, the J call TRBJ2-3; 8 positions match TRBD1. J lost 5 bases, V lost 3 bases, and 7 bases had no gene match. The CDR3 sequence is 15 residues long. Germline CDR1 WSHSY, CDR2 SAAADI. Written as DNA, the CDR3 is TGCGCCAGCAGTGAATGGACAGGGAGGAAAGATACGCAGTATTTT. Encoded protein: CASSEWTGRKDTQYF.

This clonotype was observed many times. The CDR3 loop reads CASSLGDPTFWGYTF. Here the CDR3 DNA reads TGTGCCAGCAGCCTAGGGGACCCAACCTTTTGGGGCTACACCTTC. This chain links TRBV28 with TRBJ1-2, with D possibly being TRBD1 (5 bases). From germline, CDR1 is MDHEN and CDR2 SYDVKM. V shed 6 bases and J shed 8 bases, with 22 bases lying between them. The CDR3 loop spans 15 amino acids.

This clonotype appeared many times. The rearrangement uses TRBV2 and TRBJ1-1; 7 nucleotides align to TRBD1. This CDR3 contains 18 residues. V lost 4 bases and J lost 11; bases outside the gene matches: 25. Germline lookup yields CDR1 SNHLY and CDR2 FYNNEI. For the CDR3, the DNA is TGTGCCAGCAGTGTCATGGGGGTTTTAACAGGGGCCTCCCTGAGGGCTTTCTTT. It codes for CASSVMGVLTGASLRAFF.

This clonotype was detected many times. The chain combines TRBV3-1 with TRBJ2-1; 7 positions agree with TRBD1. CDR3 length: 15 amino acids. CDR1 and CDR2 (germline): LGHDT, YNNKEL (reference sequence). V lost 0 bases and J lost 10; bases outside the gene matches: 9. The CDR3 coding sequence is TGTGCCAGCAGCCAAGATCTCAACAGGGGCTACGAGCAGTTCTTC. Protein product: CASSQDLNRGYEQFF.

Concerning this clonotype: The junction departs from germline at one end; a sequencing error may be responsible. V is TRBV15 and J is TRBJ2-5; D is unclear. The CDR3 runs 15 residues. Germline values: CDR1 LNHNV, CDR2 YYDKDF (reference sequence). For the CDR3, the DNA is TGTGCCACCAGCAGAGGGAGTGGCCTCCAAGGGACCCAGTACTTC. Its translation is CATSRGSGLQGTQYF.